This T cell receptor beta chain was sequenced for a study of T-cell reconstitution after alpha-beta-depleted transplantation in children. Trimming stripped 4 bases from V and 2 bases from J, with 8 bases between. This CDR3 comprises 13 residues. Germline-derived CDR1 and CDR2 are MGHDK and SYGVNS. The study, taken as a whole, reports: Elevated TCRbeta diversity at day 60 was traced, in some patients, to surviving recipient T cells and thymic progenitors. About two months after transplant, alpha-beta T cells reportedly came from several hundred expanded graft clones. T-cell counts and diversity at one year post-transplant came mainly from newly produced T cells.

The TCRbeta library incorporated unique molecular identifiers. A single record per CDR3 protein comes from TCRdb applying MiXCR to the PCR reads. The table lists 500,000 to 750,000 distinct CDR3 sequences, 10% to 15% of them singletons. In its sample, this clonotype was seen many times. No antigen is known for it. The sequence was collected from a male patient younger than 18 who had a stem cell transplant for acute myeloid leukemia, so the T cells may come from the graft donor. The sample here was PBMCs, mostly from graft donor cells, taken 360 days after TCRalphabeta/CD19-depleted stem cell transplant. This sequence joins TRBV25-1 and TRBJ1-1; D not certain. The CDR3 bases are TGTGCCAGCAGTGTAAAACCTAACACTGAAGCTTTCTTT. It codes for CASSVKPNTEAFF.